A single TCR beta chain is shown here with its context. Antigen specificity is unknown. This sample was included in a study of OX40 agonist ivuxolimab in advanced cancers. Study-level results: Circulating CD4+ and CD8+ T cells showed clonal expansion by week 6 at 0.1 to 3.0 mg/kg. Antigen targets of the expanded peripheral T cells went undetermined.

Germline-derived CDR1 and CDR2 are MNHEY and SVGAGI. The CDR3 runs to 14 residues. Deletions cut 0 bases from V and 1 base from J, with 6 bases between. The assay was immunoSEQ multiplex PCR, and TCRdb's table has in-frame clones only and misses some. The top ten hold roughly 2.6% of the sample, which has 80,000 to 100,000 clones, approximately 94% seen once. The chain employs TRBV6-5 and TRBJ1-1; unclear D gene. This material consisted of CD4+ or CD8+ T cells sorted from blood, taken in a trial of the OX40 agonist ivuxolimab. The receptor was isolated from an adult with an advanced solid tumor such as melanoma, head and neck, liver or kidney cancer. CDR3 bases: TGTGCCAGCAGTTACTCGCTAGAGAACACTGAAGCTTTCTTT. Protein sequence: CASSYSLENTEAFF.